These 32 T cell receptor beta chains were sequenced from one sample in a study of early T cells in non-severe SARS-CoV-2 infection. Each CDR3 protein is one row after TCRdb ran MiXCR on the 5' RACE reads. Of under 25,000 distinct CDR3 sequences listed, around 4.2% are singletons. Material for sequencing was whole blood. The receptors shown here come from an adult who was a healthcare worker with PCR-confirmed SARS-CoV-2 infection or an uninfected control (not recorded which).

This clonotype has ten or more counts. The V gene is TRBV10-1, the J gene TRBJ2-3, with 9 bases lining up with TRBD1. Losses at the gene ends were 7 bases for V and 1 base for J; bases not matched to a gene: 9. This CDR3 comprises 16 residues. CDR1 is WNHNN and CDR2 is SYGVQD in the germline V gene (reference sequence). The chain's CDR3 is CASNAGRTGGTDTQYF. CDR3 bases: TGCGCCAGCAATGCGGGCCGGACAGGGGGCACAGATACGCAGTATTTT.

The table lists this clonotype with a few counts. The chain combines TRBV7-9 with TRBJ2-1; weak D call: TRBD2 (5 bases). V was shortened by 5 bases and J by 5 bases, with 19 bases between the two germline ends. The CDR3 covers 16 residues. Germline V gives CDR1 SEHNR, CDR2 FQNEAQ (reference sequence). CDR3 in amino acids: CASSPPVTRVNNEQFF. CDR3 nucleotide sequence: TGTGCCAGCAGCCCTCCTGTTACTAGGGTTAACAATGAGCAGTTCTTC.

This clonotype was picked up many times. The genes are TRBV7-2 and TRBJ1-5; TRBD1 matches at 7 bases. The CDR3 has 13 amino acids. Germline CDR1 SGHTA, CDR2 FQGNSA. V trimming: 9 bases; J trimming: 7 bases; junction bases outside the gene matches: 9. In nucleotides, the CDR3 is TGTGCCAGTTCAATGGACAGGTTCCAGCCCCAGCATTTT. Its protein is CASSMDRFQPQHF.

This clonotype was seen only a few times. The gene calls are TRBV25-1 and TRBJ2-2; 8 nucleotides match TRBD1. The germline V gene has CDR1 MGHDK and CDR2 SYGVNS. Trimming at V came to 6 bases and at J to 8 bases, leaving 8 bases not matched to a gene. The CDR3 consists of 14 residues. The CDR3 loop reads CASRSQGAKGELFF. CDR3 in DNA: TGTGCCAGCAGAAGCCAGGGGGCGAAGGGGGAGCTGTTTTTT.

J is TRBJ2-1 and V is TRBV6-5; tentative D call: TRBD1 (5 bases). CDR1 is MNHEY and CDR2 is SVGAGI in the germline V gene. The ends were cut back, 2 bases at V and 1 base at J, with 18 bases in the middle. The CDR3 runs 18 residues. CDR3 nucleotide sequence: TGTGCCAGCAGTTACAACGGAAAGGACACCCAGTCCTACAATGAGCAGTTCTTC. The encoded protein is CASSYNGKDTQSYNEQFF.

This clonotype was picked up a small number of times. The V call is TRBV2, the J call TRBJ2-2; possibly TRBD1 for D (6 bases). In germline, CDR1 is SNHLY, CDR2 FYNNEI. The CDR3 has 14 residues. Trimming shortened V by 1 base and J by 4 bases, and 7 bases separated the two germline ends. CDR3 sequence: CASSEDRVTGELFF. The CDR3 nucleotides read TGTGCCAGCAGTGAAGACAGGGTCACCGGGGAGCTGTTTTTT.

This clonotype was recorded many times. In DNA form, the CDR3 reads TGCAGTGCTAGGGACAGGACAAACTCTGGAAACACCATATATTTT. Protein: CSARDRTNSGNTIYF. V is TRBV20-1 and J is TRBJ1-3; 7 bases agree with TRBD1. V was pared by 3 bases and J by 0 bases, with 5 bases of the junction left unmatched. CDR3 size: 15 residues. Germline V gives CDR1 DFQATT, CDR2 SNEGSKA (reference sequence).

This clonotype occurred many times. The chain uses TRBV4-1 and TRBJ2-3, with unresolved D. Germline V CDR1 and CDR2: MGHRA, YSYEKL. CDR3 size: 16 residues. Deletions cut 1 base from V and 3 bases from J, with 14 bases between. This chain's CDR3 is CASSQGNRVSTDTQYF. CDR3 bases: TGCGCCAGCAGCCAAGGAAATAGGGTTTCGACAGATACGCAGTATTTT.

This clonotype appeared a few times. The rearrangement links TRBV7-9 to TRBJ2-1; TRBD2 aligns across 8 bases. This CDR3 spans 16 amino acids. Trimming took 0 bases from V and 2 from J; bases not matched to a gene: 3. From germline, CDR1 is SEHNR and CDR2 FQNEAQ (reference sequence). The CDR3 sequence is CASSLALAGTYNEQFF. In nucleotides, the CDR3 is TGTGCCAGCAGCTTAGCGCTAGCGGGCACCTACAATGAGCAGTTCTTC.

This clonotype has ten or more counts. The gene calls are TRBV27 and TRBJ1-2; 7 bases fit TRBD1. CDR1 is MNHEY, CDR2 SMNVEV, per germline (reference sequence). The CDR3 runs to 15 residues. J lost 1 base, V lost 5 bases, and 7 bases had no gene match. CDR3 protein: CASSESGQINYGYTF. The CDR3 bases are TGTGCCAGCAGTGAATCGGGACAGATTAACTATGGCTACACCTTC.

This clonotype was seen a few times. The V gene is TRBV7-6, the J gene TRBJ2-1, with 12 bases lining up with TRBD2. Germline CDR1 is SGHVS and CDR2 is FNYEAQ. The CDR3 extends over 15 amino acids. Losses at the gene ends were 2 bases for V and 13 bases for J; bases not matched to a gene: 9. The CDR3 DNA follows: TGTGCCAGCAGCTTATCTGCTAGCGGGGGGGCTTTTCAGTTCTTC. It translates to CASSLSASGGAFQFF.

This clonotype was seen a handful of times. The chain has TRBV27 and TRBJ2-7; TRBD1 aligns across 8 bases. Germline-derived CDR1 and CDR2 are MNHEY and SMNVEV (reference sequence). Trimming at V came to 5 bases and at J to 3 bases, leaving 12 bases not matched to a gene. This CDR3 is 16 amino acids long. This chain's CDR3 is CASSEGRGRAIYEQYF. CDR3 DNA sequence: TGTGCCAGCAGTGAGGGCAGGGGGCGCGCTATCTACGAGCAGTACTTC.

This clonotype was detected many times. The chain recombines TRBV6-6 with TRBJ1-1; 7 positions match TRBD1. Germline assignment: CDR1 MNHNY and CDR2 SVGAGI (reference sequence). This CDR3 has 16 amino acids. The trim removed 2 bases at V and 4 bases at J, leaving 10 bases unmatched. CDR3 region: CASSYVTGESGTEAFF. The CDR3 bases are TGTGCCAGCAGTTACGTCACAGGGGAGTCAGGCACTGAAGCTTTCTTT.

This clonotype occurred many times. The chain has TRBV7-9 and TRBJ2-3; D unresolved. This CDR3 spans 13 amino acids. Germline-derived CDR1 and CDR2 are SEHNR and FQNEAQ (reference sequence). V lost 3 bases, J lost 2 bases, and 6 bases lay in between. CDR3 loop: CASSLILTDTQYF. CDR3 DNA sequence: TGTGCCAGCAGCTTGATTCTCACAGATACGCAGTATTTT.

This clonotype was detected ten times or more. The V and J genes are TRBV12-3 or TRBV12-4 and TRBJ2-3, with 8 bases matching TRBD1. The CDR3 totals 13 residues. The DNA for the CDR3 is TGTGCTTGGGGGACAGGTAGCACAGATACGCAGTATTTT. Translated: CAWGTGSTDTQYF.

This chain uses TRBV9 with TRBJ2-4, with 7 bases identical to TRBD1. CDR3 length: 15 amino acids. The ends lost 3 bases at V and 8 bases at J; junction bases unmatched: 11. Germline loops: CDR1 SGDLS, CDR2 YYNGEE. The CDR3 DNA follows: TGTGCCAGCAGCGGTACGACAGGGATTCTAGACATTCAGTACTTC. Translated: CASSGTTGILDIQYF.

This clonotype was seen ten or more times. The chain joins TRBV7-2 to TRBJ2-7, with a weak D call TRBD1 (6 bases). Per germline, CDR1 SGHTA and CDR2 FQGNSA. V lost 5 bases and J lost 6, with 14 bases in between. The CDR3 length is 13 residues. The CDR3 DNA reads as TGTGCCAGCAGCCGTACAGGGTCGGGCGAGCAGTACTTC. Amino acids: CASSRTGSGEQYF.

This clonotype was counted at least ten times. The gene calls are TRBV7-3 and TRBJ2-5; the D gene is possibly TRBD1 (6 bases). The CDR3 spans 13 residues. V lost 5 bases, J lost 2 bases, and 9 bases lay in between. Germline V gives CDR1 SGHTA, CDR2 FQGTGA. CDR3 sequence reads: CASSQGGQETQYF. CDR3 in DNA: TGTGCCAGCAGCCAAGGGGGTCAAGAGACCCAGTACTTC.

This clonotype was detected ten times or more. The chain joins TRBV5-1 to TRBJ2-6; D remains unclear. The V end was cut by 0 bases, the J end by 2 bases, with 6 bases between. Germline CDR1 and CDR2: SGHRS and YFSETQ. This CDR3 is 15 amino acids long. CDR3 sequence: CASSLGITGANVLTF. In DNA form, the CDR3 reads TGCGCCAGCAGCTTGGGGATAACTGGGGCCAACGTCCTGACTTTC. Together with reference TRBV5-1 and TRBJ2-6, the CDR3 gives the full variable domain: KAGVTQTPRYLIKTRGQQVTLSCSPISGHRSVSWYQQTPGQGLQFLFEYFSETQRNKGNFPGRFSGRQFSNSRSEMNVSTLELGDSALYLCASSLGITGANVLTFGAGSRLTVL.

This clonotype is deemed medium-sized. This CDR3 reads CSAATGEETQYF. CDR3 nucleotide sequence: TGCAGTGCTGCCACGGGAGAAGAGACCCAGTACTTC. The V gene is TRBV20-1, the J gene TRBJ2-5, with D maybe TRBD2 (6 bases). Per the germline V gene, CDR1 is DFQATT and CDR2 is SNEGSKA (reference sequence). V gave up 5 bases and J gave up 3 bases, with 10 bases separating them. The CDR3 is 12 amino acids.

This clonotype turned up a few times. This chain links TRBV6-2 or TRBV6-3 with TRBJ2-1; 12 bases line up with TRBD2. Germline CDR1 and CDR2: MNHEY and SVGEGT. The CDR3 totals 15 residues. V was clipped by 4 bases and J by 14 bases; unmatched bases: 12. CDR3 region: CASSLSLAGGQFEFF. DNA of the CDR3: TGTGCCAGCAGTTTATCGCTAGCGGGGGGGCAATTCGAGTTCTTC.

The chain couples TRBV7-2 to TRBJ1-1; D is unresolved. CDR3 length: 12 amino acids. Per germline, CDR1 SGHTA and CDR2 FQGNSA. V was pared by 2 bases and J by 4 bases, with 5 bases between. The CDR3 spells CASSLKATEAFF. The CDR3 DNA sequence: TGTGCCAGCAGCTTAAAAGCCACTGAAGCTTTCTTT.

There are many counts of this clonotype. CDR3 loop: CASSETALSYEQYF. As DNA, the CDR3 is TGCGCCAGCAGCGAGACAGCCCTCTCCTACGAGCAGTACTTC. V and J are TRBV4-3 and TRBJ2-7, with a tentative D call TRBD1 (5 bases). The CDR3 runs to 14 residues. The germline V and J ends were trimmed by 5 bases and 0 bases, with 11 bases remaining between them. Germline V gene sequence: CDR1 LGHNA, CDR2 YSLEER.

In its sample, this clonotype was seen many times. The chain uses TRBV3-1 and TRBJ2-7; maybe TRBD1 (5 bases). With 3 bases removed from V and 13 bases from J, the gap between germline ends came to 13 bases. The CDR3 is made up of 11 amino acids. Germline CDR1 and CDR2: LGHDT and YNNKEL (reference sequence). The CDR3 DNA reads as TGTGCCAGCAGCCATGAAGGGGCCGAATACTTC. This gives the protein CASSHEGAEYF.

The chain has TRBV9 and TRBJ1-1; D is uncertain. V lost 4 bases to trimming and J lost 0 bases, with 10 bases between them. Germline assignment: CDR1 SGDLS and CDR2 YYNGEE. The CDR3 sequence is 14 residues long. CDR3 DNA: TGTGCCAGCAGCCCCGAACCCATGAACACTGAAGCTTTCTTT. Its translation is CASSPEPMNTEAFF.

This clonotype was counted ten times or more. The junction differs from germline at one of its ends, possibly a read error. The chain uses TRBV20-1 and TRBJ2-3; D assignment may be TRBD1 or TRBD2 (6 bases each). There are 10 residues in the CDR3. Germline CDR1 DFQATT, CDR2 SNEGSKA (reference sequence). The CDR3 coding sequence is TGCAGTGCTAGGGTGCGGGACACTACCTTT. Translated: CSARVRDTTF.

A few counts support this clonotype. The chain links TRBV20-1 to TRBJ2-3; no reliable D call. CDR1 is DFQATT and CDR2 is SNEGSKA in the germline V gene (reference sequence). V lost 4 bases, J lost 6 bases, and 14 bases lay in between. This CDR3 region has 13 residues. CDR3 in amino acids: CSATHRMSDTQYF. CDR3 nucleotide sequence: TGCAGTGCTACCCACAGAATGTCGGATACGCAGTATTTT.

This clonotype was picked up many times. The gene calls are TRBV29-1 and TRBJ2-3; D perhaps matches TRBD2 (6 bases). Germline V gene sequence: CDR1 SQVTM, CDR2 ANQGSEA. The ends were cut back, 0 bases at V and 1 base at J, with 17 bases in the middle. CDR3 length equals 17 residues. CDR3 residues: CSVEDLLGLIGTDTQYF. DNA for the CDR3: TGCAGCGTTGAAGATCTCCTCGGACTAATTGGCACAGATACGCAGTATTTT.

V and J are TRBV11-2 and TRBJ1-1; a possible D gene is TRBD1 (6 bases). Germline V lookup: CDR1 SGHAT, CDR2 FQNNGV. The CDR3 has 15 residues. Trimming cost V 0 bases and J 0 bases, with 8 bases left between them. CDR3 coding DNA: TGTGCCAGCAGCTTAGATGCAGGGGTGAACACTGAAGCTTTCTTT. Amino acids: CASSLDAGVNTEAFF.

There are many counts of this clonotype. The CDR3 is CASSPREETQYF. CDR3 DNA sequence: TGTGCCAGCTCACCAAGGGAAGAGACCCAGTACTTC. The rearrangement uses TRBV18 and TRBJ2-5, with D uncertain. This CDR3 comprises 12 residues. V lost 2 bases and J lost 3, with 4 bases in between. Per the germline V gene, CDR1 is KGHSH and CDR2 is LQKENI. The whole variable domain, filled in from reference TRBV18 and TRBJ2-5, reads NAGVMQNPRHLVRRRGQEARLRCSPMKGHSHVYWYRQLPEEGLKFMVYLQKENIIDESGMPKERFSAEFPKEGPSILRIQQVVRGDSAAYFCASSPREETQYFGPGTRLLVL.

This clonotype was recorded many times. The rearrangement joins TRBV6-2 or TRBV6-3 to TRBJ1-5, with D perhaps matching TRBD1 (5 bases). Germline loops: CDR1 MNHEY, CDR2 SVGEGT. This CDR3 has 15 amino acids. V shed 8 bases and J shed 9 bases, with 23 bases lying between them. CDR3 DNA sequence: TGTGCCAGCGCCTACCGCCCCGGCAGGGCTCGGCCCCAGCATTTT. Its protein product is CASAYRPGRARPQHF.

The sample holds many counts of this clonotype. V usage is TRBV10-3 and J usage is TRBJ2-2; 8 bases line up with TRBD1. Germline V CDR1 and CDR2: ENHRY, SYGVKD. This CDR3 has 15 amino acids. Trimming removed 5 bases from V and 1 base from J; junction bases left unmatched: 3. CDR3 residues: CAISKDRVNTGELFF. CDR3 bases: TGTGCCATCAGTAAGGACAGGGTGAACACCGGGGAGCTGTTTTTT.